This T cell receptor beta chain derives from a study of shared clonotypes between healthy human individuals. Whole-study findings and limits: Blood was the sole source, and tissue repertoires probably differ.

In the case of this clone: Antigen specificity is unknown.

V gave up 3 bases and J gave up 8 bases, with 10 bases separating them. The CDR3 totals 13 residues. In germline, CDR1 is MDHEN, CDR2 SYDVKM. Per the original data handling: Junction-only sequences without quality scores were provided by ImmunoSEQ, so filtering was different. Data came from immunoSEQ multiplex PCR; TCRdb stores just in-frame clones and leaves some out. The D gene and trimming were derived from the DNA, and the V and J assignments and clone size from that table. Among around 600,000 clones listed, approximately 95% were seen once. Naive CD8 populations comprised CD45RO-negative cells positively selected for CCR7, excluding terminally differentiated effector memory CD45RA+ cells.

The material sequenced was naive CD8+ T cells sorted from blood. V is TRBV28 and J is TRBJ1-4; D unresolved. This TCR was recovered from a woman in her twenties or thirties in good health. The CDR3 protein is CASSFLLSEKLFF. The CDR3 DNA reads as TGTGCCAGCAGTTTCCTTCTCAGCGAAAAACTGTTTTTT.